The entry below describes one T cell receptor beta chain. Its antigen is still unknown. Per-nucleotide qualities are absent, and no much larger clonotype sits a single base away. The sample originates from a study of shared clonotypes between healthy human individuals (dated by TCRdb to 2018 to 2020). The study in broad terms: The cohort included three men and a couple of women between 18 and 49 years of age. To increase sequencing depth and limit assay-specific biases, different laboratories used diverse techniques to prepare libraries and sequence TCR repertoires. The study deeply sequenced blood TCR repertoires of several healthy adults to estimate repertoire size and the extent of clonotype sharing between individuals. Per donor, leukapheresis produced somewhere between about 0.94 and 9.5 billion PBMCs. For each donor, CD4 naive and CD4 memory were each given three plates, CD8 naive was given two plates, and CD8 memory was given one plate. The study at large found these results: Because the study included a small number of donors, the genetic and exposure-history diversity represented was limited. Approximately 5% of naive CD4, 3% to 3.5% of naive CD8, about 2.4% of memory CD4, and over 0.35% of memory CD8 clonotypes were shared across a few donors. Incomplete sequencing was indicated by rarefaction of sorted-subset datasets, despite the large sequencing depth. Naive subsets generally had larger estimated clonotype richness than memory subsets did. Higher generation probabilities were observed for clonotypes shared by all four sorted-subset donors than for non-shared clonotypes. Sampling was restricted to blood, and TCR repertoires in tissue are likely to differ from TCR repertoires in blood. Pairwise subsampling indicated that sequencing depth was expected to affect the degree of clonotype sharing among donors.

CD8 naive samples were CD45RO-negative cells positively selected for CCR7, giving a CD45RA+CCR7+ population that excluded TemRA cells. The donors were healthy, HIV-negative adults who had no recently reported acute infections or vaccinations. All donors were Caucasian adults living in Nashville, Tennessee, USA. Blood was obtained by leukapheresis, after which PBMCs were separated by Ficoll-Histopaque density gradient centrifugation and cryopreserved in liquid nitrogen vapor phase. Analytical flow cytometry was used to check the purity and quantity of every magnetically sorted T cell population. Each sorted fraction had its genomic DNA isolated and then quantified by UV absorbance on a Nanodrop 2000c. Using the deep immunoSEQ assay, multiplex PCR amplified TCR CDR3 regions from genomic DNA. For each cell subset, the extracted genomic DNA was distributed evenly across all wells of several immunoSEQ 96-well plates, and each plate served as one replicate. For sorted subsets, approximately 210 ng genomic DNA, equal to 30,000 to 35,000 T cell genomes, was loaded into each replicate PCR. Purified libraries were measured with a Qubit 3.0 fluorometer, size-checked on a Bioanalyzer 2100, and measured again with the KAPA Library Quantification kit. A separate single-read 150-cycle Illumina NextSeq 550 flow cell was used to sequence each immunoSEQ 96-well plate. The authors' analysis ran thus. Because only junctional sequences without quality scores were contained in the immunoSEQ output, filtering matching that applied to full-length reads could not be performed. Sequences were annotated with PyIR, a Python wrapper for IgBLAST v1.9, using IMGT germline references to assign V/J genes and CDR3. Reads were filtered out if the reads had weak V/J assignments (E-value above 1e-6), no CDR3, stop codons, out-of-frame junctions, or ambiguous translated residues. V3J clonotypes were defined as sequences sharing an identical inferred V gene, J gene, and CDR3 amino acid sequence. Percentage overlap between repertoires was computed as shared unique clonotypes divided by the size of the smaller repertoire. Repertoire richness was assessed with RTK rarefaction, the Chao1 estimator, and Recon v2.1 estimates of unobserved clonotypes. For all TCRbeta clonotypes obtained by the gDNA method from four donors, generation probabilities were computed with OLGA. The source is immuneACCESS, and TCRdb retained only in-frame sequences with V and J called. Part of the clones is not carried over; for the studies checked, unresolved V genes explain less than half of this, and the remainder is unexplained. Clone size and the V and J calls come from that table; the DNA yielded D and trimming. The sample yields 560,000 or so clones; approximately 96% were counted once. The leading ten clones occupy 0.095% to 0.13% of the sample.

V has 1 base trimmed and J has 7 bases trimmed; junction bases matching no gene number 8. Sequences PRHDT (CDR1) and FYEKMQ (CDR2) are obtained from the germline V gene (reference sequence). The CDR3 sequence holds 15 residues, the cysteine and phenylalanine included. Of all the DNA, just the CDR3 is kept, 45 bases in frame from base 1. The receptor comes from a woman aged 25 to 39 in good health. The V and J segments used are TRBV13 and TRBJ2-5, and 8 bases in between align with TRBD1. Sequencing was done on a sample of naive CD8+ T cells sorted from blood. Reading the label with the study, this specimen's cell subset or site is: CD45RA+CCR7+. In nucleotides, the sequence is TGTGCCAGCAGCTTAGCCTCGGACAGGGTTGGGACCCAGTACTTC. Translated, it reads CASSLASDRVGTQYF.